Sequencing of this TCR beta chain was carried out in a study of identical twins. Overall study results and limits: Out-of-frame alpha sequences common to twins exhibited an excess of low generation probability. Twins' excess sharing was less marked for out-of-frame beta sequences.

About this clonotype itself: Antigen: not known.

A single record per CDR3 protein comes from TCRdb applying MiXCR to the 5' RACE reads. The sample gives some 1,600,000 distinct CDR3 sequences, under 35% of which show up once; 0.25% to 0.3% is in the top ten. The TCR was taken from a newborn girl in good health. Sequencing was performed on cord blood.

CDR3 DNA: TGTGCCAGCAGCGAAAGGGGCGCGGCCGGGGAGCTGTTTTTT. Protein sequence: CASSERGAAGELFF. The J gene is TRBJ2-2, the V gene TRBV2; D might be TRBD1 (5 bases). Germline lookup yields CDR1 SNHLY and CDR2 FYNNEI. With 6 bases removed from V and 6 bases from J, the gap between germline ends came to 14 bases. The CDR3 covers 14 residues.